The 12 T cell receptor beta chains reported below all come from one sample, sequenced in a study of molecular identifiers for immune sequencing clone quantification. TCRdb passed the PCR reads through MiXCR, listing each CDR3 protein once. This sample yields under 85,000 distinct CDR3 sequences, of which about a sixth are seen a single time; roughly 1.5% belongs to the top ten. Sequenced material: naive CD8+ T cells from blood, with Jurkat cell RNA spiked in. Subset indicated: FACS-sorted CD8+CD4-CCR7+CD45RA+ naive T cells. The receptor source for this set is a human donor in good health. Some libraries in this study had Jurkat cell RNA spiked in.

This clonotype has a count of ten or more. The chain links TRBV4-1 to TRBJ2-3; 8 bases are shared with TRBD2. V lost 8 bases to trimming and J lost 1 base; unmatched junction nucleotides: 8. Germline values: CDR1 MGHRA, CDR2 YSYEKL. The CDR3 sequence is 15 residues long. CDR3 sequence reads: CASGLSGSGTDTQYF. The CDR3 nucleotides are TGCGCCAGCGGACTAAGCGGGAGTGGCACAGATACGCAGTATTTT.

Details on this clonotype: Possible read error: a much larger clone is one base away. The chain carries TRBV28 and TRBJ2-1; a weak D match, TRBD1 (6 bases). The CDR3 is 16 amino acids. Germline CDR1 and CDR2: MDHEN and SYDVKM. The CDR3 nucleotides read TGTGCCAGCAGTCCCAGGGGTGCCAGCTCCTACGATGAGCAGTTCTTC. Protein sequence: CASSPRGASSYDEQFF.

This clonotype showed up many times. The chain joins TRBV6-1 to TRBJ2-7; D might be TRBD2 (6 bases). V was pared by 5 bases and J by 7 bases, with 27 bases between. Germline V gene lookup returns CDR1 MNHNS and CDR2 SASEGT. The CDR3 consists of 17 residues. Written as DNA, the CDR3 is TGTGCCAGCAGTCTTTTGGCCGGGAGTCCACGAGCTAGGGAGCAGTACTTC. This sequence encodes CASSLLAGSPRAREQYF.

This clonotype was detected many times. This sequence joins TRBV6-2 or TRBV6-3 and TRBJ2-5; 7 bases line up with TRBD1. V gave up 7 bases and J gave up 1 base; unmatched junction bases: 15. This CDR3 is 17 amino acids long. CDR1 and CDR2 (germline): MNHEY, SVGEGT. The CDR3 loop reads CASTHLRPDRIQETQYF. The DNA for the CDR3 is TGTGCCAGCACCCATCTGAGGCCGGACAGGATCCAAGAGACCCAGTACTTC.

Only a few counts were recorded for this clonotype. At one end, the junction sequence differs from germline, possibly due to a read error. The chain carries TRBV20-1 and TRBJ2-7; D could derive from TRBD1 or TRBD2 (5 bases each). There are 13 residues in the CDR3. Germline CDR1 is DFQATT and CDR2 is SNEGSKA (reference sequence). CDR3: CSAPGASSYEQYF. The CDR3 DNA follows: TGTAGTGCTCCCGGGGCTAGCTCCTACGAGCAGTACTTC.

This clonotype has at least ten counts. The chain recombines TRBV19 with TRBJ2-7; D remains ambiguous. The CDR3 extends over 15 amino acids. V lost 2 bases, J lost 3 bases, and 14 bases lay in between. From germline, CDR1 is LNHDA and CDR2 SQIVND (reference sequence). CDR3 residues: CASSISSGYVYEQYF. CDR3 DNA sequence: TGTGCCAGTAGTATATCCTCAGGTTATGTCTACGAGCAGTACTTC.

V usage is TRBV27 and J usage is TRBJ1-2, with 9 bases fitting TRBD1. The CDR3 totals 14 residues. CDR1 is MNHEY and CDR2 is SMNVEV in the germline V gene (reference sequence). The V gene end was trimmed by 5 bases and the J gene end by 7 bases; junction bases not matched to a gene: 8. The CDR3: CASSPNSGQGGYTF. The CDR3, as DNA: TGTGCCAGCAGTCCGAACTCGGGACAGGGTGGCTACACCTTC.

The rearrangement uses TRBV19 and TRBJ2-1; no firm D call. This CDR3 is 15 amino acids long. CDR1 LNHDA and CDR2 SQIVND come from the germline V gene (reference sequence). V was pared by 1 base and J by 3 bases, with 10 bases between. CDR3 nucleotide sequence: TGTGCCAGTAGTATAGGCTTATCCATCTACAATGAGCAGTTCTTC. The encoded protein is CASSIGLSIYNEQFF.

In its sample, this clonotype was seen many times. The gene calls are TRBV19 and TRBJ1-1; 8 bases map to TRBD1. The CDR3 is 15 amino acids. The V segment lost 5 bases and the J segment 3 bases; nucleotides outside the gene matches: 8. The germline V gene encodes CDR1 LNHDA and CDR2 SQIVND (reference sequence). The CDR3 loop is CASSVAGGLYTEAFF. The DNA of the CDR3 is TGTGCCAGTAGTGTGGCAGGGGGCTTGTACACTGAAGCTTTCTTT.

This clonotype has a count of ten or more. The chain links TRBV12-3 or TRBV12-4 to TRBJ2-2, with TRBD2 matching over 8 bases. V trimming: 4 bases; J trimming: 4 bases; junction bases outside the gene matches: 5. The CDR3 has 15 residues. In nucleotides, the CDR3 is TGTGCCAGCAGTTACAGCGGGAGCATCACCGGGGAGCTGTTTTTT. It specifies CASSYSGSITGELFF.

This clonotype was counted between two and nine times. This sequence joins TRBV2 and TRBJ2-3, with TRBD2 identical over 10 bases. The germline CDR1 and CDR2 sequences are SNHLY and FYNNEI. This CDR3 has 16 residues. The ends lost 6 bases at V and 4 bases at J; junction bases unmatched: 10. DNA of the CDR3: TGTGCCAGCAGCACTCCTAGCGGGAGTTCATCAGATACGCAGTATTTT. Its translation is CASSTPSGSSSDTQYF.

Comment on this clonotype: At one of its ends the junction is not consistent with the germline gene, which may arise from a read error. This rearrangement joins TRBV5-3 to TRBJ2-3; D might be TRBD2 (5 bases). TRBV5-3 is noted as an ORF with a role that remains uncertain. This CDR3 comprises 15 residues. DNA for the CDR3: TGTGCCAGCAGCTTTGGACTTCTAGTCGGGGATACGCAGTATTTT. Its translation is CASSFGLLVGDTQYF.